By share of the sample, the clone carrying this T cell receptor (beta chain) is medium-sized. The data originate from a study of blood T cell repertoires in COVID-19. Original processing notes: Reference gene primer amplification in the assay estimated nucleated cell counts. TCRdb's table, derived via immunoSEQ multiplex PCR, lists solely in-frame clones and lacks some. The V and J calls and clone size were taken over from that table, and D and trimming were inferred from the DNA. This sample has fewer than 250,000 clones, with roughly 80% found just once. V lost 1 base, J lost 5 bases, and 2 bases stayed unmatched. CDR1 is ENHRY and CDR2 is SYGVKD in the germline V gene. This CDR3 spans 14 amino acids.

The gene calls are TRBV10-3 and TRBJ1-2; 9 bases are shared with TRBD1. Sequencing was performed on peripheral blood. This TCR derives from a woman between 45 and 65 years old with acute or convalescent COVID-19. For the CDR3, the DNA is TGTGCCATCAGTGAGTTGACAGGGGGGTATGGCTACACCTTC. This codes for CAISELTGGYGYTF.